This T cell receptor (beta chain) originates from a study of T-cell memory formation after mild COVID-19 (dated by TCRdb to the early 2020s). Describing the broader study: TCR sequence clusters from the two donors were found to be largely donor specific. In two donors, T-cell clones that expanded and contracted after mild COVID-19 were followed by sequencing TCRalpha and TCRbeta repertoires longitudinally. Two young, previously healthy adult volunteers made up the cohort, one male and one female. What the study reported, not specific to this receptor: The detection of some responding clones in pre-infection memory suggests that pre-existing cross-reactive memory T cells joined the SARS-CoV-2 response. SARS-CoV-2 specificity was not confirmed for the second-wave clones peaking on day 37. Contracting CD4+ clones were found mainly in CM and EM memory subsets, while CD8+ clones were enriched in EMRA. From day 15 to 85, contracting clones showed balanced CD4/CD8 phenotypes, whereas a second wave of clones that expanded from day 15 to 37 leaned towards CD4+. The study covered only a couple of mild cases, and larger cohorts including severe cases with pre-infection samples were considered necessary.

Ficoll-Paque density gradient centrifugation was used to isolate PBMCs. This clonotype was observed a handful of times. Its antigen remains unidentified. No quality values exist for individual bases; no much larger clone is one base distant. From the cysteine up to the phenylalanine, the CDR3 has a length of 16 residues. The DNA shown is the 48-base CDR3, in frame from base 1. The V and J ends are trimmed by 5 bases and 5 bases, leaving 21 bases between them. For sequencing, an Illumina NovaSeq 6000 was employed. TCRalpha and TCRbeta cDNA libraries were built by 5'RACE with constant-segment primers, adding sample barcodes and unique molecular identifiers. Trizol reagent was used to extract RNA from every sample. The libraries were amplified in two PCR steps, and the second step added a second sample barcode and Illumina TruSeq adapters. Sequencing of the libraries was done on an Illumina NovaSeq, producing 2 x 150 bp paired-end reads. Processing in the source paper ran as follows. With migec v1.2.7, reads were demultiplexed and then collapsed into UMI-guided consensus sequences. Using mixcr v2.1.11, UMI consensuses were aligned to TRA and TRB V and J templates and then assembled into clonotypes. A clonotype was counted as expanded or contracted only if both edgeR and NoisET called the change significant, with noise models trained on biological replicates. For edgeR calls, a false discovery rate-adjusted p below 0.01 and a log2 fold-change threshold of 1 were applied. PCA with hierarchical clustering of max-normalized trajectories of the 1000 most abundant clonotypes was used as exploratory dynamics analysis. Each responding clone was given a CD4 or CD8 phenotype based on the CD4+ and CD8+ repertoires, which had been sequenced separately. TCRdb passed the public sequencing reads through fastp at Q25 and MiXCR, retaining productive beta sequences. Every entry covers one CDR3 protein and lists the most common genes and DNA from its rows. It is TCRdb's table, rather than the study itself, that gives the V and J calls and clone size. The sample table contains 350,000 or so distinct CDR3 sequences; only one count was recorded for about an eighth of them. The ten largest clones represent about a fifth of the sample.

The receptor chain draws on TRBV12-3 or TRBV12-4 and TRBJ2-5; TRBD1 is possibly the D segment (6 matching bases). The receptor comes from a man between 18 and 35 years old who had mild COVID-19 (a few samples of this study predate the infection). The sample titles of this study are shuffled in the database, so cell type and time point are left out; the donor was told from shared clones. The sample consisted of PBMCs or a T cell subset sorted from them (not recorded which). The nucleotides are TGTGCCAGCAGTCCCCCGGGGTCAGGAACAGGGGAGACCCAGTACTTC. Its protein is CASSPPGSGTGETQYF.